One and the same sample provided the 25 T cell receptor beta chains below, sequenced in a study of OX40 agonist ivuxolimab in advanced cancers. Using immunoSEQ multiplex PCR, the repertoire was profiled, and TCRdb retains in-frame clones only, with some absent. This table holds around 63,000 clones, around 89% found once. Sequencing was performed on CD4+ or CD8+ T cells sorted from blood, taken in a trial of the OX40 agonist ivuxolimab. Receptor source: an adult with an advanced solid tumor such as melanoma, head and neck, liver or kidney cancer.

The chain employs TRBV2 and TRBJ2-4, with D tentatively TRBD2 (6 bases). Germline V CDR1 and CDR2: SNHLY, FYNNEI. The CDR3 contains 14 residues. V lost 3 bases to trimming and J lost 7 bases, with 13 bases between them. CDR3 in DNA: TGTGCCAGCAGTGACTGGGGCGGGGCGAACATTCAGTACTTC. The encoded protein is CASSDWGGANIQYF.

The chain uses TRBV5-6 and TRBJ2-1; D is ambiguous. V lost 3 bases, J lost 6 bases, and 25 bases lay in between. This CDR3 is built from 18 residues. Germline V gene sequence: CDR1 SGHDT, CDR2 YYEEEE. CDR3 loop: CASSSPGSWTPDANEQFF. The CDR3 DNA reads TGTGCCAGCAGCTCTCCCGGATCCTGGACGCCCGACGCCAATGAGCAGTTCTTC.

This clone was counted only a few times. The gene calls are TRBV19 and TRBJ1-1; TRBD1 agrees at 9 bases. V shed 4 bases and J 0 bases; nucleotides not matched to a gene: 0. Germline V gene sequence: CDR1 LNHDA, CDR2 SQIVND (reference sequence). The CDR3 consists of 14 residues. The CDR3 DNA is TGTGCCAGTAGTAACAGGGGGCTGAACACTGAAGCTTTCTTT. Its protein product is CASSNRGLNTEAFF.

The chain combines TRBV5-1 with TRBJ1-2; no firm D call. Germline CDR1 reads SGHRS; CDR2 reads YFSETQ. The CDR3 length is 13 residues. V was clipped by 2 bases and J by 6 bases, with 11 bases between them. The CDR3 here is CASSLSIEDGYTF. CDR3 nucleotides: TGCGCCAGCAGCTTATCCATCGAAGATGGCTACACCTTC.

This rearrangement joins TRBV2 to TRBJ1-2; the D is unclear. There are 12 residues in the CDR3. Germline-derived CDR1 and CDR2 are SNHLY and FYNNEI. The V end was cut by 3 bases, the J end by 4 bases, with 6 bases between. CDR3 region: CASSDLFYGYTF. CDR3 sequence (DNA): TGTGCCAGCAGTGATCTCTTCTATGGCTACACCTTC.

This rearrangement joins TRBV7-8 to TRBJ2-2; TRBD1 aligns across 7 bases. CDR3 length equals 15 residues. Per germline, CDR1 SGHVS and CDR2 FQNEAQ. Unmatched junction bases numbered 3, after V lost 5 bases and J lost 0 bases. CDR3 DNA: TGTGCCAGCAGCCCCGGGACAGCGAACACCGGGGAGCTGTTTTTT. It is translated as CASSPGTANTGELFF. Supplemented by reference TRBV7-8 and TRBJ2-2, the full variable domain reads GAGVSQSPRYKVAKRGQDVALRCDPISGHVSLFWYQQALGQGPEFLTYFQNEAQLDKSGLPSDRFFAERPEGSVSTLKIQRTQQEDSAVYLCASSPGTANTGELFFGEGSRLTVL.

With regard to this clone: Other nucleotide sequences from this sample produce the same CDR3. The chain links TRBV28 to TRBJ1-6, with 9 positions matching TRBD1. V lost 6 bases, J lost 10 bases, and 10 bases stayed unmatched. This CDR3 is 15 amino acids long. Germline assignment: CDR1 MDHEN and CDR2 SYDVKM. CDR3 protein: CASSSPGQGRSPLHF. CDR3 bases: TGTGCCAGCAGCTCCCCGGGACAGGGAAGGTCACCCCTCCACTTT.

The J gene is TRBJ1-5, the V gene TRBV7-2; 8 bases agree with TRBD1. Germline V lookup: CDR1 SGHTA, CDR2 FQGNSA. With 2 bases clipped from V and 3 bases from J, the junction kept 3 bases outside the gene matches. The CDR3 is made up of 15 amino acids. CDR3 bases: TGTGCCAGCAGCTTAAGGACAGGGCCCAATCAGCCCCAGCATTTT. It is translated as CASSLRTGPNQPQHF.

J is TRBJ2-3 and V is TRBV4-1; TRBD2 might be the D (6 bases). The CDR3 loop spans 14 amino acids. CDR1 is MGHRA, CDR2 YSYEKL, per germline. Trimming shortened V by 1 base and J by 4 bases, and 9 bases separated the two germline ends. CDR3 sequence (DNA): TGCGCCAGCAGCCAAGGGAGGGGTCCAGATACGCAGTATTTT. It codes for CASSQGRGPDTQYF.

The genes are TRBV10-3 and TRBJ2-1; the match to TRBD2 covers 12 bases. CDR3 length: 16 amino acids. Germline V CDR1 and CDR2: ENHRY, SYGVKD. V was pared by 9 bases and J by 3 bases, with 9 bases of the junction left unmatched. In nucleotides, the CDR3 is TGTGCCATACAGGGGGGGGGACTAGCGGGCTACAATGAGCAGTTCTTC. It yields the protein CAIQGGGLAGYNEQFF.

The CDR3 sequence is CASSLKGARETQYF. CDR3 nucleotides: TGTGCCAGCAGTTTAAAGGGGGCACGAGAGACCCAGTACTTC. This rearrangement joins TRBV27 to TRBJ2-5; the match to TRBD1 covers 7 bases. This CDR3 has 14 amino acids. V lost 2 bases and J lost 4; bases outside the gene matches: 4. Germline CDR1 MNHEY, CDR2 SMNVEV (reference sequence).

The rearrangement joins TRBV11-2 to TRBJ2-7; D not certain. CDR1 and CDR2 from the germline V gene are SGHAT and FQNNGV. Trimming stripped 5 bases from V and 1 base from J, with 12 bases between. The CDR3 extends over 14 amino acids. The CDR3 loop reads CASSRGLNSYEQYF. CDR3 sequence (DNA): TGTGCCAGCAGCCGAGGTCTGAATTCCTACGAGCAGTACTTC.

This clone was observed a single time. The chain has TRBV28 and TRBJ2-7; perhaps TRBD2 as D (6 bases). This CDR3 has 16 residues. The V gene's germline CDR1 is MDHEN and CDR2 SYDVKM. V shed 6 bases and J shed 7 bases, with 25 bases lying between them. Here the CDR3 DNA reads TGTGCCAGCAGCACCTATAGGGAGGAGGCTTTGGGGGAGCAGTACTTC. Protein product: CASSTYREEALGEQYF.

V gene TRBV6-5 combines with J gene TRBJ1-2, with TRBD1 as a possible D gene (5 bases). Trimming removed 2 bases from V and 2 bases from J, with 6 bases in between. Germline CDR1 is MNHEY and CDR2 is SVGAGI. The CDR3 is made up of 13 amino acids. The CDR3 reads CASSYAGNYGYTF. DNA of the CDR3: TGTGCCAGCAGTTACGCAGGGAACTATGGCTACACCTTC.

J is TRBJ2-1 and V is TRBV2, with TRBD1 matching 9 bases. With V trimmed by 9 bases and J by 5 bases, 5 bases remained unmatched. Germline V CDR1 and CDR2: SNHLY, FYNNEI. The CDR3 covers 13 residues. CDR3 sequence (DNA): TGTGCCAGTCGGGACAGGGACAACAATGAGCAGTTCTTC. Protein: CASRDRDNNEQFF.

The chain joins TRBV5-5 to TRBJ2-1; a weak D match, TRBD1 (5 bases). The CDR3 has 14 amino acids. Germline CDR1 reads SGHKS; CDR2 reads YYEKEE (reference sequence). Trimming took 2 bases from V and 9 from J, leaving 15 bases between them. For the CDR3, the DNA is TGTGCCAGCAGCTTTCCAGGGCTAGTATTTGAGCAGTTCTTC. Its protein is CASSFPGLVFEQFF.

The chain recombines TRBV7-3 with TRBJ2-7; 8 nucleotides agree with TRBD1. V lost 5 bases to trimming and J lost 6 bases; unmatched junction nucleotides: 3. Germline V gene data show CDR1 as SGHTA and CDR2 as FQGTGA. This CDR3 is built from 12 residues. The CDR3 DNA follows: TGTGCCAGCAGCCGCGGGACAGGCGAGCAGTACTTC. Translation: CASSRGTGEQYF.

This chain uses TRBV9 with TRBJ2-7; 7 bases align to TRBD2. Per the germline V gene, CDR1 is SGDLS and CDR2 is YYNGEE. V shed 1 base, J shed 1 base, and the junction held 5 bases outside the gene matches. CDR3 length: 15 residues. CDR3 sequence: CASSVSGTTSYEQYF. The CDR3 DNA reads as TGTGCCAGCAGCGTATCCGGGACTACTTCCTACGAGCAGTACTTC. The whole variable domain, remainder taken from reference TRBV9 and TRBJ2-7, is DSGVTQTPKHLITATGQRVTLRCSPRSGDLSVYWYQQSLDQGLQFLIQYYNGEERAKGNILERFSAQQFPDLHSELNLSSLELGDSALYFCASSVSGTTSYEQYFGPGTRLTVT.

This clone has just one count. V is TRBV28 and J is TRBJ2-7, with D tentatively TRBD1 or TRBD2 (6 bases each). The CDR3 sequence is 16 residues long. V lost 4 bases to trimming and J lost 0 bases, with 16 bases between them. Germline loops: CDR1 MDHEN, CDR2 SYDVKM. The CDR3 is CASSSVKGGSSYEQYF. CDR3 coding DNA: TGTGCCAGCAGTTCGGTCAAGGGGGGCAGCTCCTACGAGCAGTACTTC.

The chain combines TRBV9 with TRBJ2-7; tentatively, D is TRBD1 (5 bases). This CDR3 contains 12 residues. The germline gives CDR1 SGDLS, CDR2 YYNGEE. Trimming stripped 3 bases from V and 7 bases from J, with 11 bases between. The CDR3 protein is CASSANRREQYF. CDR3 sequence (DNA): TGTGCCAGCAGCGCCAACAGGCGAGAGCAGTACTTC.

The V gene is TRBV28, the J gene TRBJ1-4; tentatively, D is TRBD1 (6 bases). V was cut by 7 bases and J by 8 bases, with 23 bases left in between. CDR3 length: 16 residues. Germline V gene lookup returns CDR1 MDHEN and CDR2 SYDVKM. The chain's CDR3 is CASTLGGGRIIEKLFF. CDR3 nucleotide sequence: TGTGCCAGCACCCTCGGGGGGGGGCGCATCATAGAAAAACTGTTTTTT.

This clone is a singleton in its sample. This chain links TRBV11-2 with TRBJ1-1, with D maybe TRBD1 (5 bases). Trimming removed 1 base at V and 4 bases at J, with 16 bases between. Germline-derived CDR1 and CDR2 are SGHAT and FQNNGV. CDR3 length: 16 amino acids. The CDR3 spells CASSLGAGVVVTEAFF. The CDR3 nucleotides are TGTGCCAGCAGCTTAGGTGCGGGGGTCGTAGTCACTGAAGCTTTCTTT.

This sequence joins TRBV5-1 and TRBJ2-1, with no clear D. Germline lookup yields CDR1 SGHRS and CDR2 YFSETQ. This CDR3 is 13 amino acids long. Between the trimmed V and J ends, which lost 3 bases and 4 bases, there was a span of 8 bases. CDR3 DNA sequence: TGCGCCAGCAGCTATGACCGGTACAATGAGCAGTTCTTC. It yields the protein CASSYDRYNEQFF.

The chain combines TRBV2 with TRBJ1-5; the D gene is possibly TRBD1 (6 bases). CDR1 is SNHLY, CDR2 FYNNEI, per germline. V lost 5 bases and J 5 bases, leaving 10 bases between the germline ends. The CDR3 totals 13 residues. In nucleotides, the CDR3 is TGTGCCAGCAGTTCGGACAGATATCAGCCCCAGCATTTT. This codes for CASSSDRYQPQHF. The whole variable domain, remainder taken from reference TRBV2 and TRBJ1-5, is EPEVTQTPSHQVTQMGQEVILRCVPISNHLYFYWYRQILGQKVEFLVSFYNNEISEKSEIFDDQFSVERPDGSNFTLKIRSTKLEDSAMYFCASSSDRYQPQHFGDGTRLSIL.

This chain joins TRBV19 and TRBJ2-5, with 8 nucleotides matching TRBD1. Trimming cost V 5 bases and J 3 bases; bases outside gene matches: 2. This CDR3 has 13 amino acids. In germline, CDR1 is LNHDA, CDR2 SQIVND (reference sequence). CDR3 DNA sequence: TGTGCCAGTAGTGTGGACAGGGAAGAGACCCAGTACTTC. Amino acid sequence: CASSVDREETQYF.